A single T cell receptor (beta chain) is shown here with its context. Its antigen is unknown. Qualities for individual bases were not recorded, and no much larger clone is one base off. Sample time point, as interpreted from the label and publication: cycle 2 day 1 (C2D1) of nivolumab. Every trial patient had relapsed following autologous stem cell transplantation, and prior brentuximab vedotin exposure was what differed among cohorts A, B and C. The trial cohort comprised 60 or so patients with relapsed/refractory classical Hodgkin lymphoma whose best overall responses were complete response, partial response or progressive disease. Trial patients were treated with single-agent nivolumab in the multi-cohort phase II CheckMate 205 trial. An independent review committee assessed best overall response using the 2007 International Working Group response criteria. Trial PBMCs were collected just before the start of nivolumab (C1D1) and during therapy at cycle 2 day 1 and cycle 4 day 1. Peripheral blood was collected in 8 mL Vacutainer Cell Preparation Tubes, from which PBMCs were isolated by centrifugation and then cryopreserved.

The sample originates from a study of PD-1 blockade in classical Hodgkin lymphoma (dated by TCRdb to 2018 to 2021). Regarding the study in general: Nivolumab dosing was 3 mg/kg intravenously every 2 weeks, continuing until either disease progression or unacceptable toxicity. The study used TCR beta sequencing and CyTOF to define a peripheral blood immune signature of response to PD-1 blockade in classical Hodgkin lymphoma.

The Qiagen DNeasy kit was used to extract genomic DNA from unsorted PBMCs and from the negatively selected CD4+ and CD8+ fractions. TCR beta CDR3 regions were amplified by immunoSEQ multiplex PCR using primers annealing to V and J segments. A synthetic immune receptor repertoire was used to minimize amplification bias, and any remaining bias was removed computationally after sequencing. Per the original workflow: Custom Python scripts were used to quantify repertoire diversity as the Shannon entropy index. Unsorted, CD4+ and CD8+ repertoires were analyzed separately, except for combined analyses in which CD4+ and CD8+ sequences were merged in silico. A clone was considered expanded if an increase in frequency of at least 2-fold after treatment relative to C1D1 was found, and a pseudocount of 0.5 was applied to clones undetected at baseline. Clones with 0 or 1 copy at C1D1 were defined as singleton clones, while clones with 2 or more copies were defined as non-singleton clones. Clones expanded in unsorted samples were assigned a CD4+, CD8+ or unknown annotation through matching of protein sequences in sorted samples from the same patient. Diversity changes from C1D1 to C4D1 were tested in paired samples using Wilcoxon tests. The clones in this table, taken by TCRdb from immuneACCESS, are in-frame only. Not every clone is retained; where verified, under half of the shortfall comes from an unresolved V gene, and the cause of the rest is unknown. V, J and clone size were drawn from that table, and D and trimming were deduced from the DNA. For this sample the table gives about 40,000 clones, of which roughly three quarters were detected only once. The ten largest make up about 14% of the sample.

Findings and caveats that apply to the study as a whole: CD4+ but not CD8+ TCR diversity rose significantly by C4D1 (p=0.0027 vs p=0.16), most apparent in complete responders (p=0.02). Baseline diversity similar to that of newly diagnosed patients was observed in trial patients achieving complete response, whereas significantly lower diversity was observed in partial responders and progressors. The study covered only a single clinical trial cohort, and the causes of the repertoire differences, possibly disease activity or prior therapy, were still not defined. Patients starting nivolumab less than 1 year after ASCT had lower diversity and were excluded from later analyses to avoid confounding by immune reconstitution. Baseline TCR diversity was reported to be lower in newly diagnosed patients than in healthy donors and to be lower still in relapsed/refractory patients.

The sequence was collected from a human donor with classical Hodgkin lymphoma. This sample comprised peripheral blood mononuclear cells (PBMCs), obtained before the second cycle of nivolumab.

CDR3 region: CAISGVGEQPQHF. The nucleotide sequence is TGTGCCATCAGTGGGGTTGGGGAACAGCCCCAGCATTTT. The V and J genes are TRBV10-3 and TRBJ1-5, with the D gene too uncertain to name. Taken from the germline V gene, the CDR1 and CDR2 loops are ENHRY and SYGVKD. Trimming at the junction amounts to 4 bases on V and 7 bases on J, and the germline ends lie 11 bases apart. The CDR3 starts with the cysteine, ends with the phenylalanine, and has 13 residues. Only the CDR3 DNA is retained, 39 bases long and in frame from the first base.